This TCR beta chain comes out of a study of blood T cells in healthy people across ages. General observations from the study: The CMV status of each donor remained undetermined, and this could have confounded shifts in expanded clonotypes. It was the long-lived donors that had more naive CD4+ cells and higher diversity than aged donors.

This CDR3 contains 15 residues. V dropped 0 bases and J dropped 4; count of bases not matched to a gene: 4. Germline V CDR1 and CDR2: MNHEY, SVGAGI. Combining a sample-barcoded 5' primer with a J-beta primer mix, a second PCR ran for roughly 7 to 11 cycles. A template-switch adaptor containing 12 random nucleotides labeled each cDNA molecule. TCRdb re-called the 5' RACE reads through MiXCR, storing one row per CDR3 protein. The sample lists 600,000 to 850,000 distinct CDR3 sequences; roughly 41% were seen once. Only a few counts were recorded for this clonotype. Its antigen remains unidentified. The sequencing input was blood. This receptor was taken from a woman aged 55-69 years in good health. This chain joins TRBV6-5 and TRBJ1-1; 8 bases are shared with TRBD1. The CDR3 is CASSYSTGVGTEAFF. The CDR3, as DNA: TGTGCCAGCAGTTACTCGACAGGGGTTGGCACTGAAGCTTTCTTT.